These T cell receptor beta chains were read from a single sample in a study of control samples from healthy donors and cancer patients. TCRdb's table, derived via immunoSEQ multiplex PCR, lists solely in-frame clones and lacks some. The sample contains 57,000 or so clones, 85% to 95% of which appear only once. Sequencing input: blood. The receptors stem from a man aged 25 to 45 in good health. CDR3s include the opening cysteine and the closing phenylalanine or tryptophan. The D gene is left open where the match is weak. Size tells how often a clone was seen (once, few, many) or the class of an expanded clone, and some rows leave it out.

D: -; J: TRBJ1-3; size: -; V: TRBV7-2; DNA: TGTGCCAGCAGCTTTAGGCAGGGTGGCAACACCATATATTTT; CDR3: CASSFRQGGNTIYF
D: TRBD1; J: TRBJ2-7; size: once; V: TRBV19; DNA: TGTGCCAGTAGCGGGACAGGGAAGTACGAGCAGTACTTC; CDR3: CASSGTGKYEQYF
D: -; J: TRBJ1-5; size: few; V: TRBV11-2; DNA: TGTGCCAGCAGCTTAGATCTAAGACATGCCCAGCATTTT; CDR3: CASSLDLRHAQHF
D: -; J: TRBJ1-4; size: -; V: TRBV29-1; DNA: TGCAGCGCCCGAGCAGGGGTTCATGAAAAACTGTTTTTT; CDR3: CSARAGVHEKLFF
D: -; J: TRBJ1-5; size: -; V: TRBV19; DNA: TGTGCCAGTGGGCTCAACCGGAGCAATCAGCCCCAGCATTTT; CDR3: CASGLNRSNQPQHF
D: -; J: TRBJ1-1; size: -; V: TRBV30; DNA: TGTGCCTGGAAAGTGGGAGGCACTGAAGCTTTCTTT; CDR3: CAWKVGGTEAFF
D: -; J: TRBJ2-5; size: -; V: TRBV27; DNA: TGTGCCAGCAGTTTATCGAGGACATACCAAGAGACCCAGTACTTC; CDR3: CASSLSRTYQETQYF
D: -; J: TRBJ1-6; size: -; V: TRBV23-1; DNA: TGCGCCAGCAGTCAATCGAGGGGAGGGACGAGGAATTCACCCCTCCACTTT; CDR3: CASSQSRGGTRNSPLHF
D: TRBD1; J: TRBJ2-7; size: -; V: TRBV5-1; DNA: TGCGCCAGCAGCCACACCAGACAGGGGGGATCCTACGAGCAGTACTTC; CDR3: CASSHTRQGGSYEQYF
D: -; J: TRBJ2-2; size: -; V: TRBV7-2; DNA: TGTGCCAGCAGCTTAGTTTCTCAGGGAGGAGGCGGGGAGCTGTTTTTT; CDR3: CASSLVSQGGGGELFF
D: -; J: TRBJ1-4; size: -; V: TRBV6-1; DNA: TGTGCCAGCAGTGAAGACATAGGGAAAAGTCTGTTTTTT; CDR3: CASSEDIGKSLFF
D: TRBD1; J: TRBJ1-2; size: -; V: TRBV27; DNA: TGTGCCAGCAGTTCGACAGGGGGCGGCTATGGCTACACCTTC; CDR3: CASSSTGGGYGYTF
D: TRBD1; J: TRBJ1-5; size: -; V: TRBV5-3; DNA: TGTGCCAGAAGCGGGACAGCTGGCAATCAGCCCCAGCATTTT; CDR3: CARSGTAGNQPQHF
D: -; J: TRBJ2-7; size: -; V: TRBV9; DNA: TGTGCCAGCAGCGCCGAGGGGCCCGAGCAGTACTTC; CDR3: CASSAEGPEQYF
D: -; J: TRBJ1-1; size: -; V: TRBV5-4; DNA: TGTGCCAGCAGCCACAGGACAGAGCGGAACACTGAAGCTTTCTTT; CDR3: CASSHRTERNTEAFF
D: TRBD2; J: TRBJ2-1; size: -; V: TRBV7-2; DNA: TGTGCCAGCAGCCCTATAGCGGGGGGCACCGCAGGTGAGCAGTTCTTC; CDR3: CASSPIAGGTAGEQFF
D: -; J: TRBJ1-6; size: -; V: TRBV6-6; DNA: TGTGCCAGCAGTCATGGGAATTCCCCTAATTCACCCCTCCACTTT; CDR3: CASSHGNSPNSPLHF
D: TRBD1; J: TRBJ2-7; size: -; V: TRBV16; DNA: TGTGCCAGCAACCCAGGTGCATCGGGACAGACCTACGAGCAGTACTTC; CDR3: CASNPGASGQTYEQYF
D: TRBD1; J: TRBJ1-2; size: -; V: TRBV7-9; DNA: TGTGCCAGCAGCAGTCGACAGGGGCCTTATGGCTACACCTTC; CDR3: CASSSRQGPYGYTF
D: TRBD2; J: TRBJ2-7; size: -; V: TRBV7-3; DNA: TGTGCCAGCAGTCGTACGGGGAGGGGCGAGCAGTACTTC; CDR3: CASSRTGRGEQYF
D: TRBD1; J: TRBJ1-2; size: -; V: TRBV7-6; DNA: TGTGCCAGCAGCTTAGCCCCCCAGGACAGGATATCTAACTATGGCTACACCTTC; CDR3: CASSLAPQDRISNYGYTF
D: -; J: TRBJ1-4; size: -; V: TRBV29-1; DNA: TGCAGCGTTGTATCGTCCAGTACTAATGAAAAACTGTTTTTT; CDR3: CSVVSSSTNEKLFF
D: -; J: TRBJ1-2; size: -; V: TRBV27; DNA: TGTGCCAGCAGACGTGGGGCTCAGGGCGCCAACTATGGCTACACCTTC; CDR3: CASRRGAQGANYGYTF
D: -; J: TRBJ2-7; size: few; V: TRBV6-5; DNA: TGTGCCAGCTCCAATCCCGAGCAGTACTTC; CDR3: CASSNPEQYF
D: -; J: TRBJ2-1; size: -; V: TRBV19; DNA: TGTGCCAGTAGTATACTAGGCGGTGAGCAGTTCTTC; CDR3: CASSILGGEQFF
D: -; J: TRBJ1-4; size: -; V: TRBV6-5; DNA: TGTGCCAGCAGACAAGGGACTCTTTTTAATGAAAAACTGTTTTTT; CDR3: CASRQGTLFNEKLFF
D: -; J: TRBJ1-2; size: -; V: TRBV19; DNA: TGTGCCAGTGCGGGCGCAGCTAACTATGGCTACACCTTC; CDR3: CASAGAANYGYTF
D: -; J: TRBJ1-1; size: -; V: TRBV5-1; DNA: TGCGCCAGCAGCTTGGATGGGATCTCTCTAGGTAATGAAGCTTTCTTT; CDR3: CASSLDGISLGNEAFF
D: -; J: TRBJ2-7; size: -; V: TRBV29-1; DNA: TGCAGCGTTCCGGGGGCCTACGAGCAGTACTTC; CDR3: CSVPGAYEQYF
D: TRBD1; J: TRBJ2-1; size: -; V: TRBV7-3; DNA: TGTGCCAGCAGCCTACCGGACAGGGGAACCAATGAGCAGTTCTTC; CDR3: CASSLPDRGTNEQFF
D: -; J: TRBJ2-5; size: -; V: TRBV4-1; DNA: TGCGCCAGCAGCCAGCGGGACGCTGAGACCCAGTACTTC; CDR3: CASSQRDAETQYF
D: TRBD1; J: TRBJ1-2; size: -; V: TRBV6-4; DNA: TGTGCCAGCAGAGAGGACAGGACTAACTATGGCTACACCTTC; CDR3: CASREDRTNYGYTF
D: -; J: TRBJ1-2; size: -; V: TRBV3-1/TRBV3-2; DNA: TGTGCCAGCAGCCAAGTATTTGGGTCAGGCATCTATGGCTACACCTTC; CDR3: CASSQVFGSGIYGYTF
D: -; J: TRBJ2-5; size: -; V: TRBV9; DNA: TGTGCCAGCAGCGTAGCACCTCGGGTCCAAGAGACCCAGTACTTC; CDR3: CASSVAPRVQETQYF
D: -; J: TRBJ2-7; size: -; V: TRBV29-1; DNA: TGCAGCGTTGAAGATGGGTCAGGGTGGGGCGAGCAGTACTTC; CDR3: CSVEDGSGWGEQYF
D: TRBD1; J: TRBJ2-6; size: once; V: TRBV9; DNA: TGTGCCAGCAGCGACAGGGGGGCTGGGGCCAACGTCCTGACTTTC; CDR3: CASSDRGAGANVLTF
D: -; J: TRBJ1-3; size: -; V: TRBV18; DNA: TGTGCCAGCTCACCAAACGAGAATAGCCCTGGAAACACCATATATTTT; CDR3: CASSPNENSPGNTIYF
D: -; J: TRBJ1-1; size: -; V: TRBV21-1; DNA: TGTGCCAGCAGCAAATGGGGACAGAACACTGAAGCTTTCTTT; CDR3: CASSKWGQNTEAFF
D: -; J: TRBJ2-7; size: -; V: TRBV30; DNA: TGTGCCTGGAGTGTATCCTACGAGCAGTACTTC; CDR3: CAWSVSYEQYF
D: -; J: TRBJ2-3; size: -; V: TRBV12-3/TRBV12-4; DNA: TGTGCCAGCGCAACGACAGATACGCAGTATTTT; CDR3: CASATTDTQYF
D: TRBD1; J: TRBJ2-5; size: -; V: TRBV18; DNA: TGTGCCAGCTCACCAAGGGGACAGGTTCGCGAGACCCAGTACTTC; CDR3: CASSPRGQVRETQYF
D: -; J: TRBJ2-7; size: -; V: TRBV4-3; DNA: TGCGCCAGCAGCCAAGGCCTTGTTTGGAGGCAGGAGCCATCCTACGAGCAGTACTTC; CDR3: CASSQGLVWRQEPSYEQYF
D: -; J: TRBJ1-5; size: once; V: TRBV28; DNA: TGTGCCAGCAGTTTACAATATCAGCCCCAGCATTTT; CDR3: CASSLQYQPQHF
D: TRBD2; J: TRBJ2-5; size: -; V: TRBV7-9; DNA: TGTGCCAGCAGCTTAGCAGCGGGAGAATTGGAGACCCAGTACTTC; CDR3: CASSLAAGELETQYF
D: TRBD1; J: TRBJ2-2; size: -; V: TRBV28; DNA: TGTGCCAGCAGTCAAACCGGGACAGGGGGAGCCGGGGAGCTGTTTTTT; CDR3: CASSQTGTGGAGELFF
D: -; J: TRBJ2-7; size: -; V: TRBV23-1; DNA: TGCGCCAGCAGTCAATCCGTGTGGCGGCCGACGCTCGTTGAGCACTTC; CDR3: CASSQSVWRPTLVEHF
D: -; J: TRBJ2-7; size: -; V: TRBV4-2; DNA: TGTGCCAGCAGCCAAGAGCCCCCGGGTAGCGCCTTCTACGAGCAGTACTTC; CDR3: CASSQEPPGSAFYEQYF
D: -; J: TRBJ1-2; size: -; V: TRBV6-5; DNA: TGTGCCAGCAGCCTTACATCGACTAACTATGGCTACACCTTC; CDR3: CASSLTSTNYGYTF
D: -; J: TRBJ2-2; size: -; V: TRBV7-3; DNA: TGTGCCAGCAGCTTTGAGGAGAACACCGGGGAGCTGTTTTTT; CDR3: CASSFEENTGELFF
D: -; J: TRBJ2-7; size: -; V: TRBV5-5; DNA: TGTGCCAGCAGCTTTGAGGGGACCTACTACGAGCAGTACTTC; CDR3: CASSFEGTYYEQYF
D: -; J: TRBJ2-5; size: -; V: TRBV6-6; DNA: TGTGCCAGCAGCACCTTCCGGGCAGGGGAAGAGACCCAGTACTTC; CDR3: CASSTFRAGEETQYF